The 8 T cell receptor beta chains below come from one sample, sequenced in a study of T cell repertoires in aging, cancer and after chemotherapy. TCR beta rearrangements were amplified from peripheral blood genomic DNA. Multiplex touch-down PCR with TRB-A/B primers amplified rearranged V-D-J TRB sequences. From the multiplex PCR reads, TCRdb called clonotypes with MiXCR, one entry per CDR3 protein. The table shows some 820 distinct CDR3 sequences, with around 25% occurring only once. The sample consisted of blood. The receptors here all came from a human donor with a blood cancer.

By its share, this clonotype is medium-sized (0.01 to 0.1%). DNA of the CDR3: TGTGCCAGCAGTGTTTTGACCAAGAACACCGGGGAGCTGTTTTTT. This translates into CASSVLTKNTGELFF. The V and J genes are TRBV6-4 and TRBJ2-2; D is unclear. Trimming removed 4 bases from V and 1 base from J, with 10 bases in between. Per the germline V gene, CDR1 is MRHNA and CDR2 is SNTAGT. The CDR3 length is 15 residues.

The gene calls are TRBV28 and TRBJ2-3; D gene uncertain. V lost 6 bases to trimming and J lost 5 bases, with 9 bases between them. Germline CDR1 and CDR2: MDHEN and SYDVKM. This CDR3 comprises 12 residues. CDR3 in amino acids: CASRIVGDTQYF. In DNA form, the CDR3 reads TGTGCCAGCAGGATTGTGGGAGATACGCAGTATTTT.

By share of the sample, this clonotype is large. J is TRBJ1-5 and V is TRBV6-1; no clear D. V was pared by 0 bases and J by 7 bases, with 4 bases between. CDR1 and CDR2 from the germline V gene are MNHNS and SASEGT. The CDR3 loop spans 12 amino acids. The CDR3 region is CASSEARQPQHF. The CDR3 DNA reads as TGTGCCAGCAGTGAAGCGCGACAGCCCCAGCATTTT.

The chain employs TRBV28 and TRBJ1-1, with D uncertain. Germline values: CDR1 MDHEN, CDR2 SYDVKM. Trimming left V 6 bases short and J 1 base short, with 9 bases between. CDR3 length equals 13 residues. The CDR3 reads CASRPPRNTEAFF. The CDR3 nucleotides read TGTGCCAGCAGGCCCCCAAGGAACACTGAAGCTTTCTTT. Drawing the rest from reference TRBV28 and TRBJ1-1, the complete variable domain is DVKVTQSSRYLVKRTGEKVFLECVQDMDHENMFWYRQDPGLGLRLIYFSYDVKMKEKGDIPEGYSVSREKKERFSLILESASTNQTSMYLCASRPPRNTEAFFGQGTRLTVV.

The genes are TRBV11-3 and TRBJ2-1; 11 nucleotides match TRBD2. The J segment lost 16 bases and the V segment lost 9 bases, leaving 26 bases of the junction unmatched. Germline assignment: CDR1 SGHNT and CDR2 YENEEA. There are 17 residues in the CDR3. CDR3 bases: TGTGCCAGTAGTATGGAGCTAGGGACTAGCGGCTACAATGAGAACTTCTTC. Translation gives CASSMELGTSGYNENFF.

This clonotype is deemed large. The rearrangement joins TRBV27 to TRBJ1-2; 9 nucleotides match TRBD1. The germline gives CDR1 MNHEY, CDR2 SMNVEV (reference sequence). The V gene end was trimmed by 0 bases and the J gene end by 5 bases; junction bases not matched to a gene: 4. The CDR3 runs to 15 residues. The CDR3 nucleotides read TGTGCCAGCAGTTTATCCCCGACAGGGGGTTATGGCTACACCTTC. Amino acid sequence: CASSLSPTGGYGYTF.

CDR3 sequence: CASNKDRGLYEQYF. CDR3 nucleotide sequence: TGTGCCAGCAACAAGGACAGGGGGCTCTACGAGCAGTACTTC. The chain uses TRBV2 and TRBJ2-7; 11 bases map to TRBD1. The V gene end was trimmed by 7 bases and the J gene end by 3 bases; junction bases not matched to a gene: 5. Per germline, CDR1 SNHLY and CDR2 FYNNEI. The CDR3 consists of 14 residues.

This chain links TRBV5-4 with TRBJ2-1, with D unclear. V shed 1 base and J shed 0 bases, with 11 bases lying between them. This CDR3 is 16 amino acids long. The germline CDR1 and CDR2 sequences are SGHNT and YYREEE (reference sequence). The CDR3 region is CASSLFLVYSYNEQFF. The CDR3 nucleotides are TGTGCCAGCAGCTTGTTCTTAGTCTACTCCTACAATGAGCAGTTCTTC.